A single TCR beta chain is shown here with its context. As yet, its antigen is unknown. These data are taken from a study of blood T cells in healthy people across ages. V was clipped by 0 bases and J by 8 bases, with 11 bases between them. Germline assignment: CDR1 DFQATT and CDR2 SNEGSKA (reference sequence). The CDR3 length is 13 residues. General observations from the study: Since the PBMCs were unsorted, naive and antigen-experienced cells could not be conclusively compared. Per million T cells, the diversity of TCR beta decreased roughly linearly as age advanced.

Then a second PCR, running about 6 to 12 cycles, was carried out with a sample-barcoded 5' primer and a J-beta primer mix. The template-switch adaptor, which had 12 random nucleotides, put a tag on each cDNA molecule. Each CDR3 protein gets one entry after TCRdb re-called the 5' RACE reads with MiXCR. The table shows 1,800,000 or so distinct CDR3 sequences, with about two fifths occurring only once. Source material: blood. The rearrangement joins TRBV20-1 to TRBJ2-1; the D gene could be TRBD1 or TRBD2 (5 bases each). The source of this sequence is a human donor in good health. CDR3 residues: CSARDGGSDEQFF. In nucleotides, the CDR3 is TGCAGTGCTAGAGATGGGGGATCCGATGAGCAGTTCTTC.